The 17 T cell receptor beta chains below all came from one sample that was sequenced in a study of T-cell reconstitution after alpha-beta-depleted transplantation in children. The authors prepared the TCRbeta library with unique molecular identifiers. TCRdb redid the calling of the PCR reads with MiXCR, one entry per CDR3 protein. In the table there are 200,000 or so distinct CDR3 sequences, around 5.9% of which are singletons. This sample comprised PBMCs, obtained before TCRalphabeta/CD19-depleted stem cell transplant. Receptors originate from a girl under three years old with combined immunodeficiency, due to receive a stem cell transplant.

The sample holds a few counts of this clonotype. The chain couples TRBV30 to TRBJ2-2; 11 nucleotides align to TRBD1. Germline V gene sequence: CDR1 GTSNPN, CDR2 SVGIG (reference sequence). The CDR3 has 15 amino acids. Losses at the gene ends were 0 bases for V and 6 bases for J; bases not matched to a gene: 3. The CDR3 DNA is TGTGCCTGGAGTGTAGGGACAGGGGGTCCCGGGGAGCTGTTTTTT. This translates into CAWSVGTGGPGELFF.

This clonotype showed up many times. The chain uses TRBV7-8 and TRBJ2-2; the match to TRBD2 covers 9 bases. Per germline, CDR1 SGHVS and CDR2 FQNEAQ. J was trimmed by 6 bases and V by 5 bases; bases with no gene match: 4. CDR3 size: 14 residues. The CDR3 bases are TGTGCCAGCAGCATAAGACTAGCGGCCGGGGAGCTGTTTTTT. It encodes CASSIRLAAGELFF.

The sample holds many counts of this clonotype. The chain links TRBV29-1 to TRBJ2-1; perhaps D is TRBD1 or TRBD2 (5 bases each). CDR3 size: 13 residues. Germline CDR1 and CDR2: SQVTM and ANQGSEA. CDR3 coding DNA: TGCGTTCTCGCCGGGACGTCATACAATGAGCAGTTCTTC. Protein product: CVLAGTSYNEQFF.

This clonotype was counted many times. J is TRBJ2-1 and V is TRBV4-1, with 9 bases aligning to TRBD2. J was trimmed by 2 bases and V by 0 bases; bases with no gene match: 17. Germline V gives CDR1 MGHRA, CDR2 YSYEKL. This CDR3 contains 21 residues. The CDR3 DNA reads TGCGCCAGCAGCCAAGATAAGAAACTAGGGCGGGGGGGCCGTGCCTACAATGAGCAGTTCTTC. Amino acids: CASSQDKKLGRGGRAYNEQFF.

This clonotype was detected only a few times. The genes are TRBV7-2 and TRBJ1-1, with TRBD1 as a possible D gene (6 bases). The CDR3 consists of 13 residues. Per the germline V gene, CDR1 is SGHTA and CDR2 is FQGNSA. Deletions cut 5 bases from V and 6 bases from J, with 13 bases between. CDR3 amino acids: CASSAYRESEAFF. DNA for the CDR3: TGTGCCAGCAGCGCCTACAGGGAATCTGAAGCTTTCTTT.

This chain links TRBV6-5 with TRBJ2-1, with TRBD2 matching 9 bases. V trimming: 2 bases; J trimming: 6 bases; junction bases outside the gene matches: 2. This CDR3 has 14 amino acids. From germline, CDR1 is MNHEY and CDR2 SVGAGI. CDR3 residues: CASSYGGGGNEQFF. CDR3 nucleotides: TGTGCCAGCAGTTACGGCGGGGGGGGCAATGAGCAGTTCTTC.

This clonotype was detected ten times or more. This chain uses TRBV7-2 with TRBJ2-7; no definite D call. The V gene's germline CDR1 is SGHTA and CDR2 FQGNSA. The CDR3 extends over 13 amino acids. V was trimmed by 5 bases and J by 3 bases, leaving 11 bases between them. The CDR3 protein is CASSPRPGYEQYF. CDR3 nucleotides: TGTGCCAGCAGCCCAAGACCAGGCTACGAGCAGTACTTC.

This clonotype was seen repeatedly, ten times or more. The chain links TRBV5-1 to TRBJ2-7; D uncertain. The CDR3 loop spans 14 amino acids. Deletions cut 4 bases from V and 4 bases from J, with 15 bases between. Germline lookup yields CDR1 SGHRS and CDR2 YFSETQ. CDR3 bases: TGCGCCAGCAGCCCCGAACAGAGAAAATACGAGCAGTACTTC. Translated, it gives CASSPEQRKYEQYF.

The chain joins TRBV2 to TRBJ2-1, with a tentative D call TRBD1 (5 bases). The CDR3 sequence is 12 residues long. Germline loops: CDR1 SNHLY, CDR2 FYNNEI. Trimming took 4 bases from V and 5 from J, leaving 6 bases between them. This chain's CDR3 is CASSVQDNEQFF. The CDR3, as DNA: TGTGCCAGCAGTGTACAGGACAATGAGCAGTTCTTC.

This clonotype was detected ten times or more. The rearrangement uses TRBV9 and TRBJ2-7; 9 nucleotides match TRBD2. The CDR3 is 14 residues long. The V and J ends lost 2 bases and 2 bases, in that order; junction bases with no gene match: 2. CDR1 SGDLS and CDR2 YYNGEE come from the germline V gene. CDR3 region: CASSVSSGAYEQYF. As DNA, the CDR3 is TGTGCCAGCAGCGTGTCTAGCGGGGCCTACGAGCAGTACTTC.

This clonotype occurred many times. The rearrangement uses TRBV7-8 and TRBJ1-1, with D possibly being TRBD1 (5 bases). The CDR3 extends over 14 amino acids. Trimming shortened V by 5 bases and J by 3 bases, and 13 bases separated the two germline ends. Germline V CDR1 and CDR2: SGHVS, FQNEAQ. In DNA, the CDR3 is TGTGCCAGCAGCATGGGGACGGTAGACACTGAAGCTTTCTTT. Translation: CASSMGTVDTEAFF.

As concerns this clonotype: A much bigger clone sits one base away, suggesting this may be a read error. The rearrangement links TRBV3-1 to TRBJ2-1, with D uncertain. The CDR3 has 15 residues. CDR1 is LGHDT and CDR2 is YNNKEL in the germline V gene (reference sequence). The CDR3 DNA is TGTGCCACCAGCCAAGGCTCAGGACCATACAATGAGCAGTTCTTC. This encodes CATSQGSGPYNEQFF.

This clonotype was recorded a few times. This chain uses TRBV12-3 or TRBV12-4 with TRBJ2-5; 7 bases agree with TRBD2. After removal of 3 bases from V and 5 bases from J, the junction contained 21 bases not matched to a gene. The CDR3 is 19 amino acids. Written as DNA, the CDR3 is TGTGCCAGCAGTTTGGACAAATCAGAGGTCGCTAGCGGAAGGGAGACCCAGTACTTC. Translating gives CASSLDKSEVASGRETQYF.

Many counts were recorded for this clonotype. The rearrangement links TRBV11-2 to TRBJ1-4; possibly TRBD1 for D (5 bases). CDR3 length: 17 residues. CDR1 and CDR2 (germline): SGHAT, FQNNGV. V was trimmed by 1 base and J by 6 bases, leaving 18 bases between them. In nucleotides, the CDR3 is TGTGCCAGCAGCTTAGTCTCGATGGGGGTGACGGATGAAAAACTGTTTTTT. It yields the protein CASSLVSMGVTDEKLFF. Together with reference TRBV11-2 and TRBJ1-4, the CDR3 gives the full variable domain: EAGVAQSPRYKIIEKRQSVAFWCNPISGHATLYWYQQILGQGPKLLIQFQNNGVVDDSQLPKDRFSAERLKGVDSTLKIQPAKLEDSAVYLCASSLVSMGVTDEKLFFGSGTQLSVL.

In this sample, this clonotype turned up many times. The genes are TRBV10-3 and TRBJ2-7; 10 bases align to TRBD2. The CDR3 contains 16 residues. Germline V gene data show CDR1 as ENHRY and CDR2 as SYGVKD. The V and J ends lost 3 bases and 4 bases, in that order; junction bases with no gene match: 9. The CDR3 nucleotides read TGTGCCATCAGTGACCCTAGGACTAGCGGAGATTACGAGCAGTACTTC. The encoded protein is CAISDPRTSGDYEQYF.

CDR3 amino acids: CATKTSGSTDTQYF. The CDR3 DNA reads as TGTGCCACGAAGACTAGCGGGAGCACAGATACGCAGTATTTT. The chain combines TRBV19 with TRBJ2-3; 10 positions agree with TRBD2. Germline lookup yields CDR1 LNHDA and CDR2 SQIVND (reference sequence). V lost 10 bases to trimming and J lost 0 bases; unmatched junction nucleotides: 4. The CDR3 extends over 14 amino acids.

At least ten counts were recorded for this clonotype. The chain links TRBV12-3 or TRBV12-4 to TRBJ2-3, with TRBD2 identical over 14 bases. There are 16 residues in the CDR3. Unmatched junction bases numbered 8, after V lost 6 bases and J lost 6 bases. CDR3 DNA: TGTGCCAGCAGCCACCCGGGACTAGCGGGAGAGGATACGCAGTATTTT. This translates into CASSHPGLAGEDTQYF.